There are many counts of the clone carrying this T cell receptor beta chain. TCRdb passed the 5' RACE reads through MiXCR, listing each CDR3 protein once. The sample contains some 120,000 distinct CDR3 sequences, roughly 6.7% of which appear only once. The data were obtained in a study of T cells after yellow fever vaccination. With 8 bases clipped from V and 0 bases from J, the junction kept 5 bases outside the gene matches. The germline CDR1 and CDR2 sequences are SEHNR and FQNEAQ (reference sequence). The length of the CDR3 is 15 residues. The sequences come from CD4+ T cells sorted from PBMCs, collected approximately 11 days after the first yellow fever vaccination. This sequence originates from a man younger than 30 who received the YFV17D yellow fever vaccine. The chain links TRBV7-9 to TRBJ1-4; 8 nucleotides line up with TRBD1. The CDR3 here is CASGGQGTTNEKLFF. CDR3 nucleotide sequence: TGTGCCAGCGGCGGACAGGGAACAACTAATGAAAAACTGTTTTTT.